A selection of T cell receptor beta chains follows, all from one sample in a study of CD8+CD57+ T cells in acquired aplastic anemia. TCRdb redid the calling of the reads with MiXCR, one entry per CDR3 protein. The sample shows some 410,000 distinct CDR3 sequences, 60% to 80% of them seen only once. The specimen sequenced was sorted CD4+, CD8+, or CD8+CD57+ T cells (not recorded which) from PBMCs. These receptors were taken from a human donor in good health, serving as a control. CDR3s include the opening cysteine and the closing phenylalanine or tryptophan. The D gene is left open where the match is weak. Expanded clones are given a class, and other clones once, few, many or no size at all.

d_gene	v_gene	j_gene	abundance	CDR3nt	CDR3aa
TRBD1	TRBV12-3/TRBV12-4	TRBJ1-2	-	TGTGCCAGCAGGTGGGACAGGGAAGGGGGCTACACCTTC	CASRWDREGGYTF
-	TRBV7-3	TRBJ2-1	-	TGTGCCAGCAGCCTCACCCCCCAGGGACGTAAGTTCTTC	CASSLTPQGRKFF
TRBD2	TRBV9	TRBJ2-5	-	TGTGCCAGCAGCTCAAGGCACGGGGGGGGGCGGGGGACCCAGTACTTC	CASSSRHGGGRGTQYF
-	TRBV6-1	TRBJ2-7	many	TGTGCCAGCCGGCAAGGAGGGAGGCGGTACGAGCAGTACTTC	CASRQGGRRYEQYF
-	TRBV6-2/TRBV6-3	TRBJ2-7	-	TGTGCCAGCCTGCAGAGACAGAGGGATTACGAGCAGTACTTC	CASLQRQRDYEQYF
-	TRBV20-1	TRBJ1-5	many	TGCAGTGCGAGTCCCGGGCCGGAGGATAGGCAGCCCCAGCATTTT	CSASPGPEDRQPQHF
-	TRBV10-3	TRBJ1-2	once	TGTGCCATCAGTGACCCTGGACGGGACTATGGCTACACCTTC	CAISDPGRDYGYTF
-	TRBV10-3	TRBJ1-3	once	TGTGCCACCAGTGTGGACGGGGAGACTGGAAACACCATACATTTT	CATSVDGETGNTIHF
-	TRBV2	TRBJ1-2	-	TGTGCCAGCGTAGGGCAGGCAGCTCTCTATGGCTACACCTTC	CASVGQAALYGYTF
TRBD1	TRBV2	TRBJ2-7	few	TGTGCCAGCAGTGACGGGACAGGGGCCTACGAGCAGTACTTC	CASSDGTGAYEQYF
-	TRBV18	TRBJ1-5	many	TGTGCCAGCTCACCGGACGGAATAAATCAGCCCCAGCATTTT	CASSPDGINQPQHF
-	TRBV5-4	TRBJ2-1	-	TGTGCCAGCAGCGCACGGGGGTTCGAGCAGTTCTTC	CASSARGFEQFF
-	TRBV2	TRBJ2-5	-	TGTGCCAGCAGTTTCGAAACAGGGAGGGGAGAGACCCAGTACTTC	CASSFETGRGETQYF
-	TRBV7-2	TRBJ1-3	-	TGTGCCAGCAGTATAGCGCCCTGGGGAAGCACCTCTGGTTTT	CASSIAPWGSTSGF
TRBD1	TRBV12-3/TRBV12-4	TRBJ2-7	many	TGTGCCAGCAGTTTCTTGGACAGGGCCCACGAGCAGTACTTC	CASSFLDRAHEQYF
-	TRBV7-8	TRBJ1-5	-	TGTGCCAGCAGCCGAGTTTCGAGGGTGCAAAACACCCAGCCCCAGCATTTT	CASSRVSRVQNTQPQHF
-	TRBV4-2	TRBJ1-3	-	TGTGCCAGCATGGGGGGGGGAAACACCATATATTTT	CASMGGGNTIYF
TRBD1	TRBV7-6	TRBJ1-5	once	TGTGCCAGCAGCTTAGCGACAGGGTTCGACGAGCCTTGG	CASSLATGFDEPW
-	TRBV7-8	TRBJ1-6	-	-	CANKGVSYEQYFGF
-	TRBV7-7	TRBJ1-6	-	TGTGCCAGCAGCTTAGACAGTCAAGAAACCCAGTACCTCCACTTT	CASSLDSQETQYLHF
-	TRBV15	TRBJ1-6	-	TGTGCCAGCAGCAAACAGCTACTCAAATACCCCCACCACTTT	CASSKQLLKYPHHF
-	TRBV7-2	TRBJ2-7	-	TGTGCCAGCAGCTTGGCCAGCGGTAGCTCTGGGGCCAACTTC	CASSLASGSSGANF
-	TRBV7-2	TRBJ2-6	-	TGTGCCAGCAGCCAACATGGAGGGGGTGTTGCAGACGATCTGACTTTC	CASSQHGGGVADDLTF
-	TRBV19	TRBJ1-5	-	-	CASNELAGETQYFAPDF
-	TRBV7-3	TRBJ2-7	once	TGTGCCAGCAGTTTACGGGGCGGTACGCACGAAAAACTGTTC	CASSLRGGTHEKLF
TRBD1	TRBV4-2	TRBJ1-5	once	TGTGCCAGCAGCAGAGAGACAGGGGGGAGCAATCAGCCCCAGCATTTT	CASSRETGGSNQPQHF
-	TRBV19	TRBJ1-5	few	TGTGCCAGTAGTGCGGGTCAGCCCCAGCATTTT	CASSAGQPQHF
-	TRBV7-9	TRBJ2-2	-	TGTGCCAGCAGCTTGGGACGCCTCGCCGGGGAGATGTTTTTT	CASSLGRLAGEMFF
-	TRBV7-9	TRBJ2-7	-	TGTGCCAGCAGCTTAGGACGTGGGGAAAAACTGCTGTTCTTC	CASSLGRGEKLLFF
TRBD2	TRBV11-1	TRBJ2-3	many	TGTGCCAGCAGCTTCAGTCCTAGCGGGGGCACAGATACGCAGTATTTT	CASSFSPSGGTDTQYF
TRBD1	TRBV20-1	TRBJ1-1	-	TGCAGTGCAAGAGGGACAGGAAGAACTAACACTGAAGCTTTCTTT	CSARGTGRTNTEAFF
TRBD1	TRBV20-1	TRBJ2-5	once	TGCAGTGCAAGTAGACAGGGAAGTCAAGAGACCCAGTACTTC	CSASRQGSQETQYF
TRBD2	TRBV6-6	TRBJ2-1	few	TGTGCCAGCAGTAAAAATAGCGGGGGGGCGGAAGAGCAGTTCTTC	CASSKNSGGAEEQFF
-	TRBV11-2	TRBJ2-1	-	TGTGCCAGCAGCTTAGCGGGTGACACCTACAATGAGCAGTTCTTC	CASSLAGDTYNEQFF
-	TRBV7-2	TRBJ1-1	once	TGTGCCAGCAGCCGCAGACAGGTGGCTGAAGCTTTCTTT	CASSRRQVAEAFF
-	TRBV7-2	TRBJ2-7	-	-	CASREDSSIYLCSVRGQPPWEQYF
-	TRBV20-1	TRBJ1-4	-	TGCAGTGCTAGAGCGGCTGGGATAGTCGGTGAAAAACTGTTTTTT	CSARAAGIVGEKLFF
-	TRBV7-9	TRBJ2-3	-	TGTGCCAGCAGCCAAGTCACAGACTCGCAGTATTTT	CASSQVTDSQYF
-	TRBV7-2	TRBJ1-6	-	TGTGCCAGCAGCTTAGCGGGCACCGGCTATAATTCACCCCTCCACTTT	CASSLAGTGYNSPLHF
-	TRBV7-2	TRBJ2-5	-	TGTGCCAGTAGTGGAGACAGGAGGAATCAGCCCCAGTACTTC	CASSGDRRNQPQYF
-	TRBV2	TRBJ1-5	-	TGTGCCAGCAGGCGATGGGACACCGATAGCAATCAGCCCCAGCATTTT	CASRRWDTDSNQPQHF
-	TRBV7-4	TRBJ2-7	-	TGTGCCAGCAGCGTGTCGGGACTCGTCTCCGAGCGGTACTTC	CASSVSGLVSERYF
-	TRBV9	TRBJ1-1	-	TGTGCCAGCAGCGGTAGGGGGGGCATGAACACTGAAGCTTTCTTT	CASSGRGGMNTEAFF
-	TRBV12-3/TRBV12-4	TRBJ1-6	-	TGTGCCAGCAGTCTGGACAGAAACTTAAATTCACCCCGCCACTTT	CASSLDRNLNSPRHF
-	TRBV3-1	TRBJ2-3	few	TGTGCCAGCAGCCACCCCAGGGGGGGGGCTAGCACAGATACGCAGTATTTT	CASSHPRGGASTDTQYF
-	TRBV20-1	TRBJ2-5	-	TGCAGTGCGGATAGACAGGATGACTCCTCCCAGTACTTC	CSADRQDDSSQYF
-	TRBV6-5	TRBJ2-1	many	TGTGCCAGCAGCCGTGACAGTTCCGAGTGGTTCTTC	CASSRDSSEWFF
-	TRBV6-2/TRBV6-3	TRBJ2-3	-	TGTGCCAGCCTTATCGGGCCTGCCGGAGATACGCAGTATTTT	CASLIGPAGDTQYF
-	TRBV10-3	TRBJ2-7	few	TGTGCCATCAGCGCGGGGACAGCCTACGAGCAGTACTTC	CAISAGTAYEQYF
TRBD2	TRBV29-1	TRBJ2-1	once	TGCAGCGGCCGTGGGCTAGCGGGGGATAACAATGAGCAGTTCTTC	CSGRGLAGDNNEQFF
-	TRBV3-1	TRBJ1-1	-	TGTGCCAGCAGCCAGGGCGGGGGGGCCACTAATGAAGCTTTCTTT	CASSQGGGATNEAFF
TRBD2	TRBV10-1	TRBJ2-7	-	TGCGCCAGCAGTGAATCTAGCGGGAACTACGAGCAGTACTTC	CASSESSGNYEQYF
-	TRBV2	TRBJ1-2	-	TGTGCCAGCATGTTACCGGGCCAAGTTTTCTATGGCTACACCTTC	CASMLPGQVFYGYTF
-	TRBV9	TRBJ1-2	once	TGTGCCAGCAGCCCAGACCTTCACACCTATGGGCACACCTTC	CASSPDLHTYGHTF
-	TRBV7-2	TRBJ1-1	-	TGTGCCAGCAGCTTAGGTCAGGGCCCCACTGAAGCTTTCTTT	CASSLGQGPTEAFF
TRBD1	TRBV5-1	TRBJ1-5	-	TGCGCCAGCAGCGCGACAGGGGAGCGCAATCAGCCCCAGCATTTT	CASSATGERNQPQHF